The source of this T cell receptor beta chain is a study of blood T cell repertoires in COVID-19. This clone has a handful of counts. Germline values: CDR1 MNHNY, CDR2 SVGAGI (reference sequence). The CDR3 length is 12 residues. J lost 1 base, V lost 8 bases, and 1 base had no gene match. As processed by the authors: Amplification from reference gene primers served as the basis for estimated nucleated cell counts. Profiled with immunoSEQ multiplex PCR; TCRdb holds only in-frame clones, not every one. D and trimming were read from the DNA, whereas the V and J calls and clone size are those reported in that table. The sample gives 200,000 to 250,000 clones, around 81% of which show up once; 3% is in the top ten.

The sequence was obtained from a woman in her 30s who had recovered from COVID-19. The chain is built from TRBV6-6 and TRBJ1-2; 7 bases are shared with TRBD1. The specimen was peripheral blood. Here the CDR3 reads CASRDSNYGYTF. As DNA, the CDR3 is TGTGCCAGCCGGGACAGTAACTATGGCTACACCTTC.